These 19 T cell receptor beta chains were all obtained from the same sample, sequenced in a study of T cells after yellow fever vaccination. A single record per CDR3 protein comes from TCRdb applying MiXCR to the 5' RACE reads. The data show more than 300,000 distinct CDR3 sequences, with around 11% seen just once and around 3.2% held by the top ten. The input for sequencing was CD4+ T cells sorted from PBMCs, taken 45 days after the yellow fever booster vaccination. All receptors derive from a man aged 18-30 years who received the YFV17D yellow fever vaccine.

In its sample, this clonotype was seen a few times. The chain combines TRBV5-4 with TRBJ2-3; D gene unclear. CDR3 length equals 15 residues. The V end lost 3 bases, the J end lost 0 bases, and 11 bases lay between the germline ends. CDR1 SGHNT and CDR2 YYREEE come from the germline V gene (reference sequence). DNA for the CDR3: TGTGCCAGCAGCTATTCCTATTCTAGCACAGATACGCAGTATTTT. This codes for CASSYSYSSTDTQYF.

The V and J genes are TRBV29-1 and TRBJ1-2; TRBD1 aligns across 7 bases. The CDR3 has 13 amino acids. CDR1 is SQVTM, CDR2 ANQGSEA, per germline. V lost 4 bases to trimming and J lost 4 bases; unmatched junction nucleotides: 6. DNA of the CDR3: TGCAGCGTTGGATGGACAGGACGCTATGGCTACACCTTC. Amino acids: CSVGWTGRYGYTF.

This clonotype was counted at least ten times. The V and J genes are TRBV4-1 and TRBJ1-4; D may be TRBD1 (5 bases). The CDR3 has 15 residues. V lost 1 base and J 7 bases, leaving 13 bases between the germline ends. Per germline, CDR1 MGHRA and CDR2 YSYEKL. CDR3 loop: CASSQAGGQGEKLFF. CDR3 coding DNA: TGCGCCAGCAGCCAAGCAGGCGGGCAGGGTGAAAAACTGTTTTTT.

The chain is built from TRBV5-5 and TRBJ2-6, with D tentatively TRBD1 or TRBD2 (5 bases each). Trimming took off 4 bases at V and 0 bases at J, with 11 bases between the two ends. Germline CDR1 reads SGHKS; CDR2 reads YYEKEE (reference sequence). The CDR3 runs to 16 residues. This chain's CDR3 is CASSVSGSSGANVLTF. CDR3 DNA: TGTGCCAGCAGCGTTTCAGGGAGCTCTGGGGCCAACGTCCTGACTTTC.

The CDR3 region is CASSLVGRGEQYV. The CDR3 DNA sequence: TGTGCCAGCAGCTTAGTGGGACGGGGCGAGCAGTACGTC. The chain has TRBV7-2 and TRBJ2-7, with D perhaps being TRBD1 or TRBD2 (5 bases each). In germline, CDR1 is SGHTA, CDR2 FQGNSA. The CDR3 loop spans 13 amino acids. Trimming cost V 1 base and J 6 bases, with 10 bases left between them.

This chain links TRBV28 with TRBJ1-6, with D maybe TRBD1 (5 bases). V lost 5 bases to trimming and J lost 11 bases, with 25 bases between them. Per the germline V gene, CDR1 is MDHEN and CDR2 is SYDVKM. The CDR3 length is 17 residues. The CDR3 region has the DNA TGTGCCAGCAGTCTCGCGAGGAGACAGACTAAAGGGACACCCCTCCACTTT. Protein product: CASSLARRQTKGTPLHF.

The rearrangement uses TRBV7-2 and TRBJ1-1, with D unresolved. Germline CDR1 reads SGHTA; CDR2 reads FQGNSA. Between the trimmed V and J ends, which lost 0 bases and 13 bases, there was a span of 15 bases. The CDR3 runs 13 residues. The CDR3 DNA follows: TGTGCCAGCAGCTTAGCGTGGAGGGATCGGGGTTTCTTT. Translating it yields CASSLAWRDRGFF.

In this sample, this clonotype turned up many times. This chain joins TRBV6-5 and TRBJ1-4; D not certain. CDR1 is MNHEY and CDR2 is SVGAGI in the germline V gene. Trimming cost V 0 bases and J 7 bases, with 9 bases left between them. This CDR3 spans 14 amino acids. The CDR3 sequence is CASSYSQTREKLFF. CDR3 DNA: TGTGCCAGCAGTTACTCACAGACGCGTGAAAAACTGTTTTTT.

This clonotype was detected a few times. V and J are TRBV7-2 and TRBJ2-3; D is unresolved. The length of the CDR3 is 14 residues. V gave up 4 bases and J gave up 2 bases, with 10 bases separating them. CDR1 SGHTA and CDR2 FQGNSA come from the germline V gene. DNA of the CDR3: TGTGCCAGCAGCTGGCCGAGCCACACAGATACGCAGTATTTT. Its protein is CASSWPSHTDTQYF.

This clonotype has ten or more counts. The rearrangement uses TRBV5-1 and TRBJ1-2; D is unresolved. V was cut by 4 bases and J by 2 bases, with 24 bases left in between. Germline V gene sequence: CDR1 SGHRS, CDR2 YFSETQ. The CDR3 extends over 18 amino acids. The CDR3 loop reads CASSPRTSGSGGNYGYTF. The DNA for the CDR3 is TGCGCCAGCAGCCCGAGGACGTCGGGGTCCGGCGGGAACTATGGCTACACCTTC.

V and J are TRBV4-1 and TRBJ1-6; 9 positions match TRBD1. The CDR3 is 15 amino acids. Trimming cost V 4 bases and J 10 bases; bases outside gene matches: 8. CDR1 is MGHRA, CDR2 YSYEKL, per germline. CDR3 coding DNA: TGCGCCAGCAGCCTCAACAGGGGGCAGTACTCACCCCTCCACTTT. Protein sequence: CASSLNRGQYSPLHF.

Turning to this clonotype: A much larger clone differs by one base, so this may be a read error. The rearrangement links TRBV27 to TRBJ2-3; weak D call: TRBD2 (6 bases). Trimming removed 6 bases from V and 3 bases from J, with 13 bases in between. Germline CDR1 MNHEY, CDR2 SMNVEV (reference sequence). This CDR3 is built from 14 residues. CDR3: CASRNWGVTDTQYF. The CDR3 DNA follows: TGTGCCAGCAGGAATTGGGGGGTAACAGATACGCAGTATTTT.

This clonotype was detected only a few times. The V call is TRBV9, the J call TRBJ2-1; either TRBD1 or TRBD2 may supply D (5 bases each). V dropped 4 bases and J dropped 5 bases, with 16 bases sitting between them. Germline V gene lookup returns CDR1 SGDLS and CDR2 YYNGEE. The CDR3 loop spans 15 amino acids. CDR3 in amino acids: CASSPGGTTDNEQFF. DNA of the CDR3: TGTGCCAGCAGCCCTGGGGGAACAACCGACAATGAGCAGTTCTTC.

This clonotype has only a few counts. The CDR3 DNA is TGCAGTGCTAAGGGGGGGGGCCAAGAGACCCAGTACTTC. Its translation: CSAKGGGQETQYF. This sequence joins TRBV20-1 and TRBJ2-5; TRBD2 might be the D (7 bases). Germline lookup yields CDR1 DFQATT and CDR2 SNEGSKA (reference sequence). The length of the CDR3 is 13 residues. V lost 4 bases, J lost 1 base, and 10 bases lay in between.

V usage is TRBV10-3 and J usage is TRBJ2-5; D not resolved. Germline V gene sequence: CDR1 ENHRY, CDR2 SYGVKD. CDR3 length: 15 amino acids. V was pared by 4 bases and J by 2 bases, with 14 bases between. The CDR3 protein is CAISAAVGLQETQYF. The CDR3 DNA follows: TGTGCCATCAGTGCGGCAGTAGGCCTACAAGAGACCCAGTACTTC.

V gene TRBV28 combines with J gene TRBJ1-5; D not certain. The germline V gene has CDR1 MDHEN and CDR2 SYDVKM. V gave up 5 bases and J gave up 0 bases, with 14 bases separating them. This CDR3 has 16 residues. CDR3 bases: TGTGCCAGCAGTACCATCGACGGATCTAGCAATCAGCCCCAGCATTTT. Translated: CASSTIDGSSNQPQHF.

This clonotype was observed a few times. This chain connects TRBV9 to TRBJ2-7; possible D gene TRBD2, 6 bases. V gave up 0 bases and J gave up 3 bases, with 13 bases separating them. From germline, CDR1 is SGDLS and CDR2 YYNGEE. This CDR3 spans 15 amino acids. CDR3 DNA: TGTGCCAGCAGCGTAGCCCCCGGCGGGAACTACGAGCAGTACTTC. This sequence encodes CASSVAPGGNYEQYF.

In its sample, this clonotype was seen once. The V gene is TRBV10-2, the J gene TRBJ2-4, with 8 bases identical to TRBD1. Germline values: CDR1 WSHSY, CDR2 SAAADI. CDR3 length equals 13 residues. V shed 6 bases, J shed 3 bases, and the junction held 1 base outside the gene matches. The CDR3: CASRTGVKNIQYF. The CDR3 DNA reads as TGCGCCAGCAGGACAGGGGTCAAAAACATTCAGTACTTC.

This clonotype was seen a handful of times. This sequence joins TRBV3-1 and TRBJ2-1, with TRBD1 matching 12 bases. CDR3 length: 16 amino acids. V dropped 4 bases and J dropped 7; count of bases not matched to a gene: 8. Germline CDR1 LGHDT, CDR2 YNNKEL (reference sequence). The CDR3 sequence is CASSRRGGQGANEQFF. The CDR3 DNA reads as TGTGCCAGCAGCCGCCGGGGGGGACAGGGGGCTAATGAGCAGTTCTTC.